This T cell receptor beta chain was sequenced in a study of cytomegalovirus exposure and HLA in healthy donors. On the study more broadly: The study's early data release held roughly 90 million unique TCRs from HLA-typed donors.

Germline V gene data show CDR1 as LGHNA and CDR2 as YNFKEQ. CDR3 length: 16 amino acids. After removal of 0 bases from V and 1 base from J, the junction contained 3 bases not matched to a gene. The PCR used 60 Vbeta and 13 Jbeta primers. The protocol was immunoSEQ multiplex PCR, while the TCRdb copy is restricted to in-frame clones and leaves out a portion. The data contain 80,000 or so clones, 60% to 85% of them seen just once; the ten biggest clones take up 3.5% to 5.5%. The chain joins TRBV4-2 to TRBJ2-3; 8 positions match TRBD2. This clonotype originated in a man aged 40-49 years in good health and CMV-seronegative. Sequencing was performed on PBMCs. In DNA form, the CDR3 reads TGTGCCAGCAGCCAAGATCTTAGCGGGGGCACAGATACGCAGTATTTT. Amino acid sequence: CASSQDLSGGTDTQYF.